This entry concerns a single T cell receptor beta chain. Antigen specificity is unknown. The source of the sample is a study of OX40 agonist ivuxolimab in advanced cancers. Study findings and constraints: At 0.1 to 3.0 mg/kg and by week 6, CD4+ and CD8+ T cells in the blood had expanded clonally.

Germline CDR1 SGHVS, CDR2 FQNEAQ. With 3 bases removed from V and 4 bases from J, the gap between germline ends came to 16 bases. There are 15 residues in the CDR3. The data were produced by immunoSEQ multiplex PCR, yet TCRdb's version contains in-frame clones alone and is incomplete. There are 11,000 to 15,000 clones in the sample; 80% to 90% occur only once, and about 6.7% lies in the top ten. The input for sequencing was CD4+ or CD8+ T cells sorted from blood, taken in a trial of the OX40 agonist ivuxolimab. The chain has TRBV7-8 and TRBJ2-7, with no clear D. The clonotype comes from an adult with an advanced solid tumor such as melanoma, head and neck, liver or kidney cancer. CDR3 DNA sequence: TGTGCCAGCAGCTTCTACACGGGCGGCGGTTACGAGCAGTACTTC. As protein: CASSFYTGGGYEQYF.